Described below is a single T cell receptor (beta chain) sequence and its context. The sample originates from a study of T cell changes during pregnancy in multiple sclerosis. Sequencing used immunoSEQ multiplex PCR; TCRdb keeps in-frame clones, though not all of them. The sample has 35,000 to 45,000 clones, about 85% seen once. Germline V CDR1 and CDR2: SGDLS, YYNGEE. V was pared by 0 bases and J by 8 bases, with 4 bases between. CDR3 length: 11 amino acids. The clonotype comes from a female donor with multiple sclerosis, enrolled in a pregnancy study. J is TRBJ2-3 and V is TRBV9, with D unresolved. This specimen was CD4+ T cells from peripheral blood mononuclear cells, taken after pregnancy. The CDR3 region is CASSVGSTQYF. The CDR3 nucleotides are TGTGCCAGCAGCGTAGGTAGTACGCAGTATTTT.